This record covers a single T cell receptor (beta chain). The antigen remains undetermined. Time point of the sample: week 35, safety follow-up. Every single dose of the vaccine, 300 ug of mutant IDH1 20-mer peptide, came with topical imiquimod. The protocol was immunoSEQ multiplex PCR, while the TCRdb copy is restricted to in-frame clones and leaves out a portion. The repertoire has roughly 25,000 clones, over 65% of them found once; the top ten carry around 29%. The sample comes from a study of a mutant IDH1 vaccine in newly diagnosed glioma. Overall study: Initiation of the vaccine course occurred 4-6 weeks after radiotherapy alone, or alongside temozolomide cycles. Treated patients had a mean age of roughly 44 years and a sex split that was roughly 62% male and roughly 40% female.

Germline assignment: CDR1 SNHLY and CDR2 FYNNEI. The CDR3 has 14 amino acids. Trimming cost V 6 bases and J 0 bases, with 9 bases left between them. The sequences come from PBMCs, collected from a glioma patient whose treatment included an IDH1 peptide vaccine. The sequence derives from a young man with glioma. V and J are TRBV2 and TRBJ2-4; no firm D call. Written as DNA, the CDR3 is TGTGCCAGCAGCGGTGGGTTAGCCAAAAACATTCAGTACTTC. Its protein product is CASSGGLAKNIQYF. The full variable domain, completed using reference TRBV2 and TRBJ2-4, is EPEVTQTPSHQVTQMGQEVILRCVPISNHLYFYWYRQILGQKVEFLVSFYNNEISEKSEIFDDQFSVERPDGSNFTLKIRSTKLEDSAMYFCASSGGLAKNIQYFGAGTRLSVL.